These 32 T cell receptor beta chains were sequenced from one sample in a study of beta chain features in type 1 diabetes. Findings and limits, study-wide: All four CD4+ subsets from Type 1 diabetes patients carried moderately but significantly shorter TCRB CDR3s.

All of the isolated RNA was reverse transcribed, so expressed TCRB transcripts were sequenced. Some clones are missing from TCRdb's copy, which holds only in-frame ones; the method was immunoSEQ multiplex PCR. The data hold some 190,000 clones, with approximately 8% observed a single time. Their cognate antigens are unknown. Sequenced material: central memory CD4+ T cells from blood. The receptors were gathered from a woman in her thirties or forties with type 1 diabetes.

CDR3 in DNA: TGTGCCAGCAGCCGGGGGGATGAGCAGTTCTTC. This translates into CASSRGDEQFF. This chain links TRBV5-6 with TRBJ2-1, with 7 bases that match TRBD2. The V gene end was trimmed by 4 bases and the J gene end by 8 bases; junction bases not matched to a gene: 0. The CDR3 runs 11 residues. The V gene's germline CDR1 is SGHDT and CDR2 YYEEEE.

The chain's CDR3 is CASRRQGIGQPQHF. CDR3 nucleotides: TGCGCCAGCAGGCGACAGGGGATCGGTCAGCCCCAGCATTTT. The chain is built from TRBV4-1 and TRBJ1-5, with 8 positions matching TRBD1. This CDR3 has 14 amino acids. Germline-derived CDR1 and CDR2 are MGHRA and YSYEKL. The V and J ends lost 6 bases and 6 bases, in that order; junction bases with no gene match: 7.

This clone has only a few counts. The rearrangement uses TRBV15 and TRBJ1-5; D remains ambiguous. CDR1 is LNHNV, CDR2 YYDKDF, per germline (reference sequence). Trimming left V 3 bases short and J 7 bases short, with 10 bases between. The CDR3 sequence is 13 residues long. CDR3 in DNA: TGTGCCACCAGCAGCGACGCGGGGCAGCCCCAGCATTTT. Translation gives CATSSDAGQPQHF.

This chain uses TRBV29-1 with TRBJ2-2, with 9 positions matching TRBD2. Germline-derived CDR1 and CDR2 are SQVTM and ANQGSEA. The V and J ends lost 3 bases and 5 bases, in that order; junction bases with no gene match: 4. CDR3 length: 14 amino acids. Written as DNA, the CDR3 is TGCAGCGTTGAGGGAGCGGGAGGAACCGGGGAGCTGTTTTTT. Amino acid sequence: CSVEGAGGTGELFF.

The J gene is TRBJ1-3, the V gene TRBV5-1, with 8 bases lining up with TRBD1. The CDR3 runs 14 residues. Trimming took 3 bases from V and 4 from J; bases not matched to a gene: 3. Germline V gives CDR1 SGHRS, CDR2 YFSETQ. The CDR3 region is CASSYDRGGNTIYF. CDR3 nucleotides: TGCGCCAGCAGCTACGACAGGGGCGGAAACACCATATATTTT. The variable domain in full, completed from reference TRBV5-1 and TRBJ1-3, reads KAGVTQTPRYLIKTRGQQVTLSCSPISGHRSVSWYQQTPGQGLQFLFEYFSETQRNKGNFPGRFSGRQFSNSRSEMNVSTLELGDSALYLCASSYDRGGNTIYFGEGSWLTVV.

This clone was seen ten or more times. The chain is built from TRBV16 and TRBJ2-4; 7 nucleotides line up with TRBD1. The V and J ends lost 2 bases and 7 bases, in that order; junction bases with no gene match: 2. The CDR3 extends over 13 amino acids. In germline, CDR1 is KGHSY, CDR2 FQNENV. CDR3 residues: CASSQETGNIQYF. In nucleotides, the CDR3 is TGTGCCAGCAGCCAAGAGACAGGGAACATTCAGTACTTC.

This chain connects TRBV28 to TRBJ2-7, with 9 bases fitting TRBD1. This CDR3 comprises 16 residues. Germline CDR1 reads MDHEN; CDR2 reads SYDVKM. V lost 5 bases and J lost 9; bases outside the gene matches: 17. The CDR3 here is CASSIPWGQGPPGQYF. The CDR3, as DNA: TGTGCCAGCAGTATCCCTTGGGGACAGGGCCCTCCGGGGCAGTACTTC.

The chain combines TRBV7-9 with TRBJ1-5; D is uncertain. Germline V gene lookup returns CDR1 SEHNR and CDR2 FQNEAQ (reference sequence). The CDR3 consists of 12 residues. The V gene lost 5 bases and the J gene lost 4 bases, with 6 bases spanning the gap. The CDR3 protein is CASSAKNQPQHF. CDR3 nucleotide sequence: TGTGCCAGCAGCGCTAAAAATCAGCCCCAGCATTTT. Combining the CDR3 with reference TRBV7-9 and TRBJ1-5 gives the whole variable domain DTGVSQNPRHKITKRGQNVTFRCDPISEHNRLYWYRQTLGQGPEFLTYFQNEAQLEKSRLLSDRFSAERPKGSFSTLEIQRTEQGDSAMYLCASSAKNQPQHFGDGTRLSIL.

This chain uses TRBV4-1 with TRBJ2-1; tentatively, D is TRBD2 (6 bases). Germline CDR1 is MGHRA and CDR2 is YSYEKL. Trimming shortened V by 5 bases and J by 8 bases, and 13 bases separated the two germline ends. This CDR3 contains 13 residues. The CDR3 DNA follows: TGCGCCAGCAGCGGCCGAGCGGGCGATGAGCAGTTCTTC. Amino acid sequence: CASSGRAGDEQFF.

This clone showed up just a few times. The chain joins TRBV28 to TRBJ2-7; the match to TRBD1 covers 9 bases. From germline, CDR1 is MDHEN and CDR2 SYDVKM. With V trimmed by 7 bases and J by 4 bases, 5 bases remained unmatched. The CDR3 runs 13 residues. CDR3 sequence reads: CASIPGQGYEQYF. CDR3 DNA sequence: TGTGCCAGCATCCCGGGACAGGGTTACGAGCAGTACTTC.

The chain uses TRBV9 and TRBJ1-2; 7 nucleotides agree with TRBD1. With 3 bases clipped from V and 2 bases from J, the junction kept 4 bases outside the gene matches. This CDR3 region has 14 residues. Germline V gene data show CDR1 as SGDLS and CDR2 as YYNGEE. The CDR3 DNA reads TGTGCCAGCAGCGGGGACAGAAAAAACTATGGCTACACCTTC. This codes for CASSGDRKNYGYTF.

The sample holds many counts of this clone. As DNA, the CDR3 is TGTGCCAGCAGCTTAGGAAACAGGGGCGCCGGGGAGACCCAGTACTTC. This codes for CASSLGNRGAGETQYF. V is TRBV7-6 and J is TRBJ2-5, with 7 bases fitting TRBD1. CDR1 SGHVS and CDR2 FNYEAQ come from the germline V gene. This CDR3 is built from 16 residues. J was trimmed by 5 bases and V by 1 base; bases with no gene match: 10.

The genes are TRBV19 and TRBJ2-7; 9 bases fit TRBD1. This CDR3 contains 15 residues. Germline V gene lookup returns CDR1 LNHDA and CDR2 SQIVND (reference sequence). V lost 6 bases to trimming and J lost 5 bases; unmatched junction nucleotides: 11. Here the CDR3 DNA reads TGTGCCAGTAGGGGAAACCGGGACAGGGCCCACGAGCAGTACTTC. It encodes CASRGNRDRAHEQYF.

The chain carries TRBV28 and TRBJ2-3; D gene uncertain. This CDR3 region has 17 residues. CDR1 and CDR2 (germline): MDHEN, SYDVKM. V was pared by 4 bases and J by 4 bases, with 21 bases between. CDR3 residues: CASSYPTYPKSSDTQYF. The CDR3 DNA sequence: TGTGCCAGCAGTTACCCGACATATCCTAAGTCGTCAGATACGCAGTATTTT.

This clone has just a few counts. The chain joins TRBV7-9 to TRBJ2-7, with TRBD2 matching 10 bases. CDR3 size: 16 residues. V shed 5 bases, J shed 2 bases, and the junction held 9 bases outside the gene matches. Germline V gives CDR1 SEHNR, CDR2 FQNEAQ (reference sequence). The CDR3 reads CASSPPLAGATYEQYF. The CDR3 region has the DNA TGTGCCAGCAGCCCTCCGCTAGCGGGAGCAACCTACGAGCAGTACTTC.

The chain employs TRBV4-3 and TRBJ2-2; weak D call: TRBD2 (6 bases). V was pared by 3 bases and J by 3 bases, with 17 bases between. Germline-derived CDR1 and CDR2 are LGHNA and YSLEER. The CDR3 is 17 amino acids. CDR3 region: CASSHRLSRGDTGELFF. The CDR3 coding sequence is TGCGCCAGCAGCCACCGATTATCGCGGGGTGACACCGGGGAGCTGTTTTTT.

This clone appeared a few times. This chain links TRBV5-4 with TRBJ2-1, with TRBD2 matching over 8 bases. The CDR3 has 16 amino acids. Germline trimming cut 1 base from V and 0 bases from J; bases unmatched to any gene: 3. Germline V gene data show CDR1 as SGHNT and CDR2 as YYREEE (reference sequence). DNA of the CDR3: TGTGCCAGCAGCTTGTGGCTAGCGGGCTCCTACAATGAGCAGTTCTTC. Translating it yields CASSLWLAGSYNEQFF.

This clone was counted a few times. The J gene is TRBJ2-7, the V gene TRBV18; a possible D gene is TRBD1 (6 bases). The length of the CDR3 is 12 residues. The germline gives CDR1 KGHSH, CDR2 LQKENI. The V and J ends lost 2 bases and 6 bases respectively, with 8 bases between them. The chain's CDR3 is CASSPGTREQYF. In DNA form, the CDR3 reads TGTGCCAGCTCACCAGGGACACGCGAGCAGTACTTC.

The genes are TRBV9 and TRBJ2-7; D call uncertain. V gave up 3 bases and J gave up 2 bases, with 15 bases separating them. The CDR3 runs 15 residues. The germline V gene has CDR1 SGDLS and CDR2 YYNGEE. DNA for the CDR3: TGTGCCAGCAGCGCCGGCCAAGCAGGCGCCTACGAGCAGTACTTC. Protein product: CASSAGQAGAYEQYF.

This clone was counted at least ten times. This chain connects TRBV20-1 to TRBJ2-1; no clear D gene. The CDR3 sequence is 10 residues long. V was shortened by 4 bases and J by 10 bases, with 8 bases between the two germline ends. Per the germline V gene, CDR1 is DFQATT and CDR2 is SNEGSKA (reference sequence). This CDR3 reads CSAIKREQFF. The CDR3 coding sequence is TGCAGTGCTATTAAGAGGGAGCAGTTCTTC.

This chain uses TRBV5-1 with TRBJ2-3, with D possibly being TRBD2 (5 bases). CDR3 length: 14 residues. V gave up 6 bases and J gave up 5 bases, with 16 bases separating them. Looked up from germline, CDR1 is SGHRS and CDR2 is YFSETQ. The CDR3 DNA reads as TGCGCCAGCACCCCCGGGAAGGGTGGAGATACGCAGTATTTT. This sequence encodes CASTPGKGGDTQYF.

This rearrangement joins TRBV4-2 to TRBJ2-3; maybe TRBD2 (6 bases). V lost 7 bases and J lost 6, with 11 bases in between. This CDR3 is built from 12 residues. Germline loops: CDR1 LGHNA, CDR2 YNFKEQ. The CDR3: CASTTAGDTQYF. CDR3 coding DNA: TGTGCCAGCACCACGGCGGGGGATACGCAGTATTTT.

The genes are TRBV5-1 and TRBJ2-3; unclear D gene. The germline V gene encodes CDR1 SGHRS and CDR2 YFSETQ. This CDR3 spans 14 amino acids. The V gene lost 2 bases and the J gene lost 0 bases, with 7 bases spanning the gap. Written as DNA, the CDR3 is TGCGCCAGCAGCTTTTCGACTAGCACAGATACGCAGTATTTT. This sequence encodes CASSFSTSTDTQYF.

This clone was seen a handful of times. V is TRBV11-2 and J is TRBJ2-1; TRBD1 aligns across 8 bases. CDR3 length: 16 amino acids. Germline CDR1 SGHAT, CDR2 FQNNGV. The V gene end was trimmed by 3 bases and the J gene end by 4 bases; junction bases not matched to a gene: 8. The CDR3 DNA is TGTGCCAGCAGCTTTCCCGGACAGGGTGGGTACAATGAGCAGTTCTTC. Amino acid sequence: CASSFPGQGGYNEQFF.

This rearrangement joins TRBV9 to TRBJ1-4, with TRBD1 matching 8 bases. Trimming removed 2 bases from V and 6 bases from J; junction bases left unmatched: 3. The CDR3 runs to 14 residues. CDR1 SGDLS and CDR2 YYNGEE come from the germline V gene. CDR3 nucleotides: TGTGCCAGCAGCGTTACAGGGGGAGATGAAAAACTGTTTTTT. Protein sequence: CASSVTGGDEKLFF.

At least ten counts were recorded for this clone. V is TRBV18 and J is TRBJ2-1, with 15 bases fitting TRBD2. This CDR3 has 17 residues. Germline V gene lookup returns CDR1 KGHSH and CDR2 LQKENI. After removal of 5 bases from V and 3 bases from J, the junction contained 5 bases not matched to a gene. CDR3 protein: CASSEGLAGGYYNEQFF. The CDR3, as DNA: TGTGCCAGCTCAGAGGGACTAGCGGGAGGATACTACAATGAGCAGTTCTTC.

This chain connects TRBV10-3 to TRBJ1-5; maybe TRBD1 (5 bases). The ends were cut back, 6 bases at V and 4 bases at J, with 7 bases in the middle. Germline CDR1 and CDR2: ENHRY and SYGVKD. The CDR3 sequence is 12 residues long. The CDR3 bases are TGTGCCATCAGGGACACTAATCAGCCCCAGCATTTT. This encodes CAIRDTNQPQHF.

The chain joins TRBV28 to TRBJ1-6, with D unresolved. The V and J ends lost 4 bases and 7 bases respectively, with 5 bases between them. CDR3 length: 12 residues. CDR1 is MDHEN, CDR2 SYDVKM, per germline. CDR3 protein: CASSSVNSPLHF. The CDR3 DNA is TGTGCCAGCAGTTCCGTAAATTCACCCCTCCACTTT.

The V and J genes are TRBV2 and TRBJ2-2; no clear D. Germline CDR1 and CDR2: SNHLY and FYNNEI. Trimming cost V 4 bases and J 5 bases, with 17 bases left between them. This CDR3 contains 16 residues. The CDR3 bases are TGTGCCAGCAGTGGCCCTCGTTGGGCTAATACCGGGGAGCTGTTTTTT. It yields the protein CASSGPRWANTGELFF.

This sequence joins TRBV5-1 and TRBJ1-5, with D hard to call. The germline V gene has CDR1 SGHRS and CDR2 YFSETQ. Trimming removed 0 bases at V and 1 base at J, with 11 bases between. The CDR3 has 16 amino acids. CDR3 protein: CASSLGHSGSNQPQHF. The CDR3 DNA reads as TGCGCCAGCAGCTTGGGACACAGTGGAAGCAATCAGCCCCAGCATTTT.

V and J are TRBV6-5 and TRBJ2-7; maybe TRBD2 (6 bases). The V end was cut by 0 bases, the J end by 4 bases, with 13 bases between. This CDR3 contains 15 residues. Germline V CDR1 and CDR2: MNHEY, SVGAGI. The CDR3 sequence: CASSYSPGVAYEQYF. In DNA, the CDR3 is TGTGCCAGCAGTTACTCGCCGGGGGTGGCGTACGAGCAGTACTTC.

The chain is built from TRBV6-6 and TRBJ1-1; maybe TRBD1 (5 bases). Germline CDR1 and CDR2: MNHNY and SVGAGI (reference sequence). The CDR3 extends over 16 amino acids. Deletions cut 8 bases from V and 2 bases from J, with 21 bases between. The CDR3, as DNA: TGTGCCAGCGGTACGGGGACGGGGGGATCTAACACTGAAGCTTTCTTT. Its protein product is CASGTGTGGSNTEAFF.